This T cell receptor (beta chain) originates from a study of blood T cell repertoires in COVID-19. Whole-study context: Samples representing acute and convalescent COVID-19 were sourced from the United States, Italy and Spain.

The V segment lost 5 bases and the J segment 0 bases; nucleotides outside the gene matches: 14. CDR3 size: 18 residues. Looked up from germline, CDR1 is MNHEY and CDR2 is SVGEGT. Per the original methods: Estimated nucleated cell counts came from reference gene primer amplification. Profiled with immunoSEQ multiplex PCR; TCRdb holds only in-frame clones, not every one. V and J calls and clone size are as listed in that table; D and trimming were resolved from the DNA. The sample contains 240,000 or so clones, around 90% of which appear only once. The TCR was taken from a woman in her twenties or thirties with acute or convalescent COVID-19. The sample taken for sequencing was peripheral blood. The chain has TRBV6-2 or TRBV6-3 and TRBJ2-7, with 9 nucleotides matching TRBD2. CDR3 protein: CASSLTFVLAGTSYEQYF. The CDR3 DNA sequence: TGTGCCAGCAGTCTTACGTTCGTTCTAGCGGGAACCTCCTACGAGCAGTACTTC.